The subject of this entry is one T cell receptor (beta chain). Antigen: not known. These data originate in a study of a mutant IDH1 vaccine in newly diagnosed glioma. About the research overall: Patients underwent eight vaccinations, which took place in weeks 1, 3, 5, 7, 11, 15, 19 and 23. The start of vaccination came 4-6 weeks after radiotherapy alone, or with temozolomide cycles. Patients previously underwent radiotherapy, temozolomide, or both, and most underwent both.

Assay: immunoSEQ multiplex PCR; the TCRdb copy retains only in-frame clones and omits some. The sample shows about 53,000 clones, 82% of them seen only once. Time point indicated: week 5, during vaccination. Alongside topical imiquimod, each dose of vaccine comprised 300 ug of mutant IDH1 20-mer peptide. The specimen comprised PBMCs, sampled from a glioma patient whose treatment included an IDH1 peptide vaccine. This TCR was sampled from a woman aged 18-29 years with glioma. Some clones in this sample may be carry-over from other donors' samples.

CDR3 loop: CASSQDSYGASSYEQYF. The CDR3 DNA is TGTGCCAGCAGCCAAGACTCATACGGGGCTAGTTCCTACGAGCAGTACTTC. The gene calls are TRBV4-2 and TRBJ2-7; the D call may be TRBD1 or TRBD2 (5 bases each). The CDR3 is made up of 17 amino acids. Deletions cut 0 bases from V and 1 base from J, with 16 bases between. Germline lookup yields CDR1 LGHNA and CDR2 YNFKEQ.